This TCR beta chain stems from a study of shared T cell receptors in the human thymus. The V segment lost 5 bases and the J segment 2 bases; nucleotides outside the gene matches: 7. Looked up from germline, CDR1 is SEHNR and CDR2 is FQNEAQ (reference sequence). The CDR3 is 15 residues long. This clone was detected only once. Here immunoSEQ multiplex PCR was the method, and the copy in TCRdb shows in-frame clones only, minus some. The sample lists about 710,000 clones, approximately 89% seen once, with just under 0.0095% in the top ten. These data were also filed under a second study, of human thymus T cells. This second report adds: Resections obtained during corrective heart surgery supplied the thymus tissue. Unrelated individuals had highly overlapping thymic repertoires, as reported in related research.

This chain links TRBV7-9 with TRBJ1-1; the match to TRBD1 covers 8 bases. The sequenced sample consisted of thymocytes. The TCR was taken from a boy under two years old with a congenital heart defect. The DNA of the CDR3 is TGTGCCAGCAGCGTCCGACAGGGGAATAACACTGAAGCTTTCTTT. It codes for CASSVRQGNNTEAFF.